This passage covers 9 T cell receptor beta chains from one sample sequenced in a study of cytomegalovirus exposure and HLA in healthy donors. Primers included in the PCR were 60 Vbeta and 13 Jbeta primers. Produced via immunoSEQ multiplex PCR; TCRdb's table is partial and in-frame only. The sample shows some 100,000 clones, roughly 80% of them seen only once. Specimen: PBMCs. The receptors derive from a man aged 45-65 years in good health and CMV-seropositive.

The chain is built from TRBV6-5 and TRBJ2-7, with 7 bases fitting TRBD1. Trimming removed 6 bases from V and 3 bases from J; junction bases left unmatched: 11. The CDR3 is made up of 15 amino acids. Germline V gene data show CDR1 as MNHEY and CDR2 as SVGAGI. Here the CDR3 DNA reads TGTGCCAGCAGCCCCTCCCCGGGACAGAGCTACGAGCAGTACTTC. Translation: CASSPSPGQSYEQYF.

The J gene is TRBJ1-1, the V gene TRBV10-3; a weak D match, TRBD1 (6 bases). Germline V gene lookup returns CDR1 ENHRY and CDR2 SYGVKD. The CDR3 has 13 residues. Trimming removed 6 bases from V and 1 base from J, with 9 bases in between. In DNA, the CDR3 is TGTGCCATCAGGAAGGGGGAGAACACTGAAGCTTTCTTT. This codes for CAIRKGENTEAFF.

This clone was seen just once. V and J are TRBV15 and TRBJ1-5; D uncertain. The germline V gene encodes CDR1 LNHNV and CDR2 YYDKDF (reference sequence). CDR3 size: 14 residues. With 0 bases removed from V and 4 bases from J, the gap between germline ends came to 7 bases. Written as DNA, the CDR3 is TGTGCCACCAGCAGAGATTACGGGAATCAGCCCCAGCATTTT. Its translation: CATSRDYGNQPQHF.

This clone showed up just once. This chain connects TRBV5-4 to TRBJ1-3, with D tentatively TRBD1 (5 bases). CDR3 size: 14 residues. Germline CDR1 is SGHNT and CDR2 is YYREEE (reference sequence). V gave up 4 bases and J gave up 4 bases, with 12 bases separating them. The CDR3 sequence: CASSLSEGGNTIYF. For the CDR3, the DNA is TGTGCCAGCAGCCTATCGGAGGGGGGAAACACCATATATTTT.

The chain has TRBV4-1 and TRBJ2-2; D call uncertain. CDR1 MGHRA and CDR2 YSYEKL come from the germline V gene. The V gene lost 5 bases and the J gene lost 2 bases, with 18 bases spanning the gap. The length of the CDR3 is 17 residues. The DNA for the CDR3 is TGCGCCAGCAGCTCTACCCCAACTCGGAGCAACACCGGGGAGCTGTTTTTT. Its protein product is CASSSTPTRSNTGELFF.

The V and J genes are TRBV9 and TRBJ2-1, with 10 bases identical to TRBD2. With 4 bases clipped from V and 6 bases from J, the junction kept 13 bases outside the gene matches. Germline assignment: CDR1 SGDLS and CDR2 YYNGEE. This CDR3 is 17 amino acids long. CDR3 region: CASSPRKERGGLNEQFF. The CDR3 coding sequence is TGTGCCAGCAGCCCCCGGAAGGAGCGGGGGGGCCTCAATGAGCAGTTCTTC.

This sequence joins TRBV5-1 and TRBJ2-1; TRBD1 matches at 10 bases. Germline lookup yields CDR1 SGHRS and CDR2 YFSETQ. With 0 bases clipped from V and 5 bases from J, the junction kept 5 bases outside the gene matches. This CDR3 has 16 residues. The CDR3 DNA is TGCGCCAGCAGCTTGGTTCCCGGGACAGGGGACAATGAGCAGTTCTTC. Encoded protein: CASSLVPGTGDNEQFF.

This chain links TRBV5-4 with TRBJ2-5; possible D gene TRBD1, 5 bases. The CDR3 totals 13 residues. V shed 6 bases and J shed 4 bases, with 13 bases lying between them. CDR1 SGHNT and CDR2 YYREEE come from the germline V gene (reference sequence). DNA of the CDR3: TGTGCCAGCAACATCCAGGGCCTAGAGACCCAGTACTTC. Its protein is CASNIQGLETQYF.

The rearrangement joins TRBV30 to TRBJ1-5; 10 bases map to TRBD1. The CDR3 length is 16 residues. Trimming took 2 bases from V and 4 from J; bases not matched to a gene: 8. Germline V gene data show CDR1 as GTSNPN and CDR2 as SVGIG (reference sequence). The DNA of the CDR3 is TGTGCCTGGAGTTCTCGACAGGGGGCGACGAATCAGCCCCAGCATTTT. Its protein is CAWSSRQGATNQPQHF.